The 2 T cell receptor beta chains below all came from one sample that was sequenced in a study of cytomegalovirus exposure and HLA in healthy donors. PCR involved 60 Vbeta and 13 Jbeta primers. This table comes from immunoSEQ multiplex PCR, and its TCRdb copy is limited to in-frame clones, with some not included. This sample has about 130,000 clones, with around 8.5% found just once. The specimen sequenced was PBMCs. The origin of the receptors is a man aged 35 to 55 in good health and CMV-seronegative.

This clone was counted between two and nine times. The chain recombines TRBV10-2 with TRBJ2-2; TRBD1 is a possible D gene (6 bases). The germline gives CDR1 WSHSY, CDR2 SAAADI. The CDR3 runs 16 residues. The V and J ends lost 3 bases and 4 bases respectively, with 15 bases between them. In DNA form, the CDR3 reads TGCGCCAGCAGTGACAGGGGACCTAGGGTCACCGGGGAGCTGTTTTTT. Translation: CASSDRGPRVTGELFF.

This clone showed up many times. The genes are TRBV6-1 and TRBJ1-1; TRBD1 is a possible D gene (6 bases). There are 16 residues in the CDR3. V was trimmed by 0 bases and J by 5 bases, leaving 16 bases between them. Germline V gene lookup returns CDR1 MNHNS and CDR2 SASEGT. CDR3 loop: CASSEAHRGARTEAFF. The DNA of the CDR3 is TGTGCCAGCAGTGAAGCGCACCGGGGGGCGCGGACTGAAGCTTTCTTT.